Shown below are 10 T cell receptor beta chains from a single sample sequenced in a study of blood T cell repertoires in COVID-19. Profiled with immunoSEQ multiplex PCR; TCRdb holds only in-frame clones, not every one. The top ten hold approximately 0.99% of the sample, which has some 170,000 clones, approximately 81% seen once. The sequenced sample consisted of peripheral blood. These receptors were taken from a man aged 35 to 55 with acute or convalescent COVID-19.

The rearrangement joins TRBV5-6 to TRBJ1-3; D is unclear. Germline V gives CDR1 SGHDT, CDR2 YYEEEE. There are 14 residues in the CDR3. V dropped 0 bases and J dropped 0 bases, with 4 bases sitting between them. The CDR3 DNA reads TGTGCCAGCAGCTTGGGCAGCTCTGGAAACACCATATATTTT. It specifies CASSLGSSGNTIYF.

The chain links TRBV5-1 to TRBJ1-3, with D unresolved. With 2 bases removed from V and 4 bases from J, the gap between germline ends came to 16 bases. The CDR3 is made up of 16 amino acids. The germline gives CDR1 SGHRS, CDR2 YFSETQ. The CDR3 DNA reads TGCGCCAGCAGCTTATCTCCCGGGTTTGGCGGAAACACCATATATTTT. Residues: CASSLSPGFGGNTIYF.

Concerning this clone: Germline is not matched at one junction end, which may reflect a read error. For the CDR3, the DNA is TGTGCTAGCAGCCCGTCCCCTGCCGGGGAGCTGTTTTTT. Residues: CASSPSPAGELFF. The rearrangement uses TRBV7-7 and TRBJ2-2; D not resolved. The germline CDR1 and CDR2 sequences are SSHAT and FNYEAQ (reference sequence). The CDR3 has 13 amino acids.

The CDR3 is CASSPRGGTEAFF. In DNA, the CDR3 is TGTGCCAGCTCACCTAGAGGGGGTACTGAAGCTTTCTTT. The chain combines TRBV18 with TRBJ1-1; D possibly corresponds to TRBD1 (6 bases). CDR3 length equals 13 residues. Per the germline V gene, CDR1 is KGHSH and CDR2 is LQKENI. Deletions cut 3 bases from V and 5 bases from J, with 10 bases between.

The chain carries TRBV7-9 and TRBJ1-1, with D possibly matching TRBD1 (5 bases). Germline V lookup: CDR1 SEHNR, CDR2 FQNEAQ (reference sequence). Deletions cut 5 bases from V and 3 bases from J, with 10 bases between. The CDR3 has 13 residues. CDR3 bases: TGTGCCAGCAGCCCCACAGGTTACACTGAAGCTTTCTTT. It codes for CASSPTGYTEAFF.

This chain uses TRBV11-3 with TRBJ1-6; tentative D call: TRBD1 (6 bases). V was cut by 7 bases and J by 14 bases, with 21 bases left in between. CDR1 is SGHNT and CDR2 is YENEEA in the germline V gene. This CDR3 has 14 residues. CDR3 coding DNA: TGTGCCAGCAACCCGACAGGTAACTCTCAGACCCTCCACTTT. Protein: CASNPTGNSQTLHF. Full variable domain (remainder filled in from reference TRBV11-3 and TRBJ1-6): EAGVVQSPRYKIIEKKQPVAFWCNPISGHNTLYWYLQNLGQGPELLIRYENEEAVDDSQLPKDRFSAERLKGVDSTLKIQPAELGDSAVYLCASNPTGNSQTLHFGNGTRLTVT.

In this sample, this clone turned up once. V is TRBV24-1 and J is TRBJ1-5; D possibly corresponds to TRBD1 (5 bases). V was cut by 1 base and J by 4 bases, with 10 bases left in between. Germline-derived CDR1 and CDR2 are KGHDR and SFDVKD. The CDR3 totals 15 residues. The CDR3 sequence is CATSDFRQPNQPQHF. The CDR3, as DNA: TGTGCCACCAGTGATTTCCGACAGCCTAATCAGCCCCAGCATTTT.

The chain is built from TRBV28 and TRBJ2-1; 12 bases agree with TRBD2. From germline, CDR1 is MDHEN and CDR2 SYDVKM. The CDR3 spans 16 residues. V shed 1 base and J 10 bases; nucleotides not matched to a gene: 8. In DNA form, the CDR3 reads TGTGCCAGCAGTTTATTCCCTAGCGGGGGGGCCCAAGAGCAGTTCTTC. It is translated as CASSLFPSGGAQEQFF.

The chain combines TRBV7-3 with TRBJ2-3, with a possible D match to TRBD2 (6 bases). Trimming removed 0 bases from V and 0 bases from J, with 10 bases in between. Germline CDR1 is SGHTA and CDR2 is FQGTGA. CDR3 size: 16 residues. The CDR3 DNA sequence: TGTGCCAGCAGCTTAACGTTTGGACTAAGCACAGATACGCAGTATTTT. Protein sequence: CASSLTFGLSTDTQYF.

The J gene is TRBJ1-5, the V gene TRBV9; D gene uncertain. This CDR3 spans 14 amino acids. Germline V gene data show CDR1 as SGDLS and CDR2 as YYNGEE. Trimming shortened V by 4 bases and J by 9 bases, and 17 bases separated the two germline ends. CDR3 sequence: CASSPLASPGPQHF. CDR3 nucleotides: TGTGCCAGCAGCCCCCTTGCTTCCCCAGGGCCCCAGCATTTT. Supplemented by reference TRBV9 and TRBJ1-5, the full variable domain reads DSGVTQTPKHLITATGQRVTLRCSPRSGDLSVYWYQQSLDQGLQFLIQYYNGEERAKGNILERFSAQQFPDLHSELNLSSLELGDSALYFCASSPLASPGPQHFGDGTRLSIL.